A selection of T cell receptor beta chains follows, all from one sample in a study of T cell responses to AZD1222 COVID-19 vaccine. Generated by immunoSEQ multiplex PCR, the TCRdb table keeps only in-frame clones and is missing some. Of about 160,000 clones listed, 91% are singletons. The sequencing used peripheral blood, collected 28 days after the second AZD1222 dose. These receptors all stem from an adult who received the AZD1222 COVID-19 vaccine. Each CDR3 is given with its conserved first and last residue. A D gene is named only where the DNA matches it firmly. Clone size, where shown, is once, few, many, or a class for clones that have expanded.

CDR3nt: TGCAGCGTTGGAGGACTAGCGGGGGGAGGGACCTACAATGAGCAGTTCTTC; CDR3aa: CSVGGLAGGGTYNEQFF; d_gene: TRBD2; j_gene: TRBJ2-1; len: 17; abundance: -; v_gene: TRBV29-1
CDR3nt: TGTGCCAGCAGCCTCAGACAGGCGAACACCGGGGAGCTGTTTTTT; CDR3aa: CASSLRQANTGELFF; d_gene: -; j_gene: TRBJ2-2; len: 15; abundance: -; v_gene: TRBV5-4
CDR3nt: TGCGCCAGCGCCGGGACAGGGAACATGTTTGGTTACAATGAGCAGTTCTTC; CDR3aa: CASAGTGNMFGYNEQFF; d_gene: TRBD1; j_gene: TRBJ2-1; len: 17; abundance: -; v_gene: TRBV5-1
CDR3nt: TGTGCCAGCAGTTACACGAGGGGAGCAACTAATGAAAAACTGTTTTTT; CDR3aa: CASSYTRGATNEKLFF; d_gene: -; j_gene: TRBJ1-4; len: 16; abundance: -; v_gene: TRBV6-5
CDR3nt: TGTGCCAGTAGTATTGGTAGCGGGGGGATACACAATGAGCAGTTCTTC; CDR3aa: CASSIGSGGIHNEQFF; d_gene: TRBD2; j_gene: TRBJ2-1; len: 16; abundance: -; v_gene: TRBV19
CDR3nt: TGTGCCAGCAGGGACGAGGGCGAAGAGACCCAGTACTTC; CDR3aa: CASRDEGEETQYF; d_gene: -; j_gene: TRBJ2-5; len: 13; abundance: -; v_gene: TRBV6-5
CDR3nt: TGTGCCAGCAAGAGGGCTAACTATGGCTACACCTTC; CDR3aa: CASKRANYGYTF; d_gene: -; j_gene: TRBJ1-2; len: 12; abundance: -; v_gene: TRBV27
CDR3nt: TGTGCCAGCAGCCTACGGTCAGCGCAAGAGACCCAGTACTTC; CDR3aa: CASSLRSAQETQYF; d_gene: -; j_gene: TRBJ2-5; len: 14; abundance: -; v_gene: TRBV5-4
CDR3nt: TGTGCCAGCAGCCCACCCACTAGTGCCCCGATGCAGTACTTC; CDR3aa: CASSPPTSAPMQYF; d_gene: -; j_gene: TRBJ2-7; len: 14; abundance: once; v_gene: TRBV6-6
CDR3nt: TGTGCCAGCAGTTGGGACGATCAGCCCCAGCATTTT; CDR3aa: CASSWDDQPQHF; d_gene: -; j_gene: TRBJ1-5; len: 12; abundance: many; v_gene: TRBV7-9
CDR3nt: TGTGCCAGCAGACCCGGACACCTCCCGCCCTCTAACACTGAAGCTTTCTTT; CDR3aa: CASRPGHLPPSNTEAFF; d_gene: -; j_gene: TRBJ1-1; len: 17; abundance: -; v_gene: TRBV5-6
CDR3nt: TGTGCCAGCAGTTATCCGGACGAAAATGAAAAACTGTTTTTT; CDR3aa: CASSYPDENEKLFF; d_gene: -; j_gene: TRBJ1-4; len: 14; abundance: -; v_gene: TRBV6-2/TRBV6-3
CDR3nt: TGTGCCAGCTCTCAAACAATCGACGGCACCTACACCTTC; CDR3aa: CASSQTIDGTYTF; d_gene: -; j_gene: TRBJ1-2; len: 13; abundance: -; v_gene: TRBV18
CDR3nt: TGCAGCGTTGAAGCCCTATTAGCCGGCGTCGGCTATGGCTACACCTTC; CDR3aa: CSVEALLAGVGYGYTF; d_gene: -; j_gene: TRBJ1-2; len: 16; abundance: -; v_gene: TRBV29-1
CDR3nt: TGTGCCAGCAGTCCCCTAGCGGGGAGCCGCACAGATACGCAGTATTTT; CDR3aa: CASSPLAGSRTDTQYF; d_gene: TRBD2; j_gene: TRBJ2-3; len: 16; abundance: -; v_gene: TRBV27
CDR3nt: TGTGCCAGCAGCTGGGGACACATGAACACTGAAGCTTTCTTT; CDR3aa: CASSWGHMNTEAFF; d_gene: -; j_gene: TRBJ1-1; len: 14; abundance: -; v_gene: TRBV5-5
CDR3nt: TGTGCCAGCAGCTTAGGTTTTTTTGGGACAGGGGGCGGTGGCTACACCTTC; CDR3aa: CASSLGFFGTGGGGYTF; d_gene: TRBD1; j_gene: TRBJ1-2; len: 17; abundance: -; v_gene: TRBV11-2
CDR3nt: TGTGCCAGCAGCCCCGGACAGGGCGACTACGAGCAGTACTTC; CDR3aa: CASSPGQGDYEQYF; d_gene: TRBD1; j_gene: TRBJ2-7; len: 14; abundance: -; v_gene: TRBV3-1/TRBV3-2
CDR3nt: TGCAGCGTTGAACCGGCCAACTATGGCTACACCTTC; CDR3aa: CSVEPANYGYTF; d_gene: -; j_gene: TRBJ1-2; len: 12; abundance: -; v_gene: TRBV29-1
CDR3nt: TGTGCCAGTGGACCCCCCCGAGGACGTTCTTTCTTT; CDR3aa: CASGPPRGRSFF; d_gene: -; j_gene: TRBJ1-1; len: 12; abundance: -; v_gene: TRBV19
CDR3nt: TGTGCCAGCAGTTTACTGTTGGGGTTCACTGAAGCTTTCTTT; CDR3aa: CASSLLLGFTEAFF; d_gene: -; j_gene: TRBJ1-1; len: 14; abundance: -; v_gene: TRBV28
CDR3nt: TGTGCCAGCAGCAGCGGGAGAGGGAACAATGAGCAGTTCTTC; CDR3aa: CASSSGRGNNEQFF; d_gene: TRBD2; j_gene: TRBJ2-1; len: 14; abundance: -; v_gene: TRBV27
CDR3nt: TGTGCCAGCAGCCCAGGGGTGGGTGAGCAGGGACTCGACTACGAGCAGTACTTC; CDR3aa: CASSPGVGEQGLDYEQYF; d_gene: -; j_gene: TRBJ2-7; len: 18; abundance: -; v_gene: TRBV7-6
CDR3nt: TGTGCCAGCTCACTCAACCTACTAGCGGCCCCCTACGAGCAGTACTTC; CDR3aa: CASSLNLLAAPYEQYF; d_gene: TRBD2; j_gene: TRBJ2-7; len: 16; abundance: -; v_gene: TRBV18
CDR3nt: TGTGCCAGTAGTATAGTCCGGACAGACTCGGGCCTCAATGAGCAGTTCTTC; CDR3aa: CASSIVRTDSGLNEQFF; d_gene: -; j_gene: TRBJ2-1; len: 17; abundance: -; v_gene: TRBV19
CDR3nt: TGTGCCAGCAGTGACCGGGCAGGGAGCACAGATACGCAGTATTTT; CDR3aa: CASSDRAGSTDTQYF; d_gene: -; j_gene: TRBJ2-3; len: 15; abundance: -; v_gene: TRBV6-1
CDR3nt: TGTGCCTGGAGACAAGGCCAGACCCAGTACTTC; CDR3aa: CAWRQGQTQYF; d_gene: -; j_gene: TRBJ2-5; len: 11; abundance: -; v_gene: TRBV30
CDR3nt: TGTGCCAGTATCATCGATATTTTTAAGACTGGAAACACCATATATTTT; CDR3aa: CASIIDIFKTGNTIYF; d_gene: -; j_gene: TRBJ1-3; len: 16; abundance: -; v_gene: TRBV19
CDR3nt: TGTGCCTGGAGTCCGAGATTAGCGGATACGCAGTATTTT; CDR3aa: CAWSPRLADTQYF; d_gene: -; j_gene: TRBJ2-3; len: 13; abundance: -; v_gene: TRBV30
CDR3nt: TGTGCCAGCTGGCGGGGGGGGCAGGGGGTGTACGAGCAGTACTTC; CDR3aa: CASWRGGQGVYEQYF; d_gene: TRBD2; j_gene: TRBJ2-7; len: 15; abundance: -; v_gene: TRBV5-4
CDR3nt: TGTGCCAGCAGTGATCGACAGGGGAATTCACCCCTCCACTTT; CDR3aa: CASSDRQGNSPLHF; d_gene: TRBD1; j_gene: TRBJ1-6; len: 14; abundance: once; v_gene: TRBV2
CDR3nt: TGTGCCAGCAGCTTCGTGAGACAGGGCCAAGAGACCCAGTACTTC; CDR3aa: CASSFVRQGQETQYF; d_gene: TRBD1; j_gene: TRBJ2-5; len: 15; abundance: -; v_gene: TRBV5-6
CDR3nt: TGTGCCAGCAGCTCCCCTAGGACAGGGGGGACCTATGGCTACACCTTC; CDR3aa: CASSSPRTGGTYGYTF; d_gene: TRBD1; j_gene: TRBJ1-2; len: 16; abundance: -; v_gene: TRBV7-2
CDR3nt: TGTGCCACCAGCAGAGGGACCAGCGTGACGGAGGTGTCCGGGGAGCTGTTTTTT; CDR3aa: CATSRGTSVTEVSGELFF; d_gene: -; j_gene: TRBJ2-2; len: 18; abundance: -; v_gene: TRBV15
CDR3nt: TGTGCCAGCAGTGAAGCGACGGACAGGGGCTATGGTGTTAACACTGAAGCTTTCTTT; CDR3aa: CASSEATDRGYGVNTEAFF; d_gene: TRBD1; j_gene: TRBJ1-1; len: 19; abundance: -; v_gene: TRBV6-1
CDR3nt: TGTGCCAGCAGCTTAGGACCGGGACCCAATACAGATACGCAGTATTTT; CDR3aa: CASSLGPGPNTDTQYF; d_gene: -; j_gene: TRBJ2-3; len: 16; abundance: once; v_gene: TRBV11-3
CDR3nt: TGTGCCAGCAGTTTGAGGGAGCCAGATACGCAGTATTTT; CDR3aa: CASSLREPDTQYF; d_gene: -; j_gene: TRBJ2-3; len: 13; abundance: -; v_gene: TRBV12-3/TRBV12-4
CDR3nt: TGTGCCTGGAGTGCGGGGGACACAGATACGCAGTATTTT; CDR3aa: CAWSAGDTDTQYF; d_gene: -; j_gene: TRBJ2-3; len: 13; abundance: -; v_gene: TRBV30
CDR3nt: TGTGCCAGCATCTTTCTAGCGGGGAGAGGAAATACGCAGTATTTT; CDR3aa: CASIFLAGRGNTQYF; d_gene: TRBD2; j_gene: TRBJ2-3; len: 15; abundance: few; v_gene: TRBV6-1
CDR3nt: TGTGCCGTGTCAAGACCCGGAGCCAAAAACATTCAGTACTTC; CDR3aa: CAVSRPGAKNIQYF; d_gene: -; j_gene: TRBJ2-4; len: 14; abundance: -; v_gene: TRBV27
CDR3nt: TGTGCTAGTGGGGTAACCGGGACAGGGGGTTCTAAGGCCCTCCACTTT; CDR3aa: CASGVTGTGGSKALHF; d_gene: TRBD1; j_gene: TRBJ1-6; len: 16; abundance: -; v_gene: TRBV12-5
CDR3nt: TGTGCCAGCAGCTTAAGGGACTACGAGCAGTACTTC; CDR3aa: CASSLRDYEQYF; d_gene: -; j_gene: TRBJ2-7; len: 12; abundance: once; v_gene: TRBV7-9
CDR3nt: TGCGCCAGCAGCTTGCAGCGGGAGTGGGAGACCCAGTACTTC; CDR3aa: CASSLQREWETQYF; d_gene: TRBD2; j_gene: TRBJ2-5; len: 14; abundance: -; v_gene: TRBV5-1
CDR3nt: TGCAGCGGGGTGATAGCTAACTATGGCTACACCTTC; CDR3aa: CSGVIANYGYTF; d_gene: -; j_gene: TRBJ1-2; len: 12; abundance: -; v_gene: TRBV29-1
CDR3nt: TGTGCCTGGAGTGTCGGGGATACGCAGTATTTT; CDR3aa: CAWSVGDTQYF; d_gene: -; j_gene: TRBJ2-3; len: 11; abundance: -; v_gene: TRBV30
CDR3nt: TGCAGCGGGGGACAGGGGGTTAACGAGCAGTACTTC; CDR3aa: CSGGQGVNEQYF; d_gene: TRBD1; j_gene: TRBJ2-7; len: 12; abundance: -; v_gene: TRBV29-1
CDR3nt: TGTGCCAGCTCACCCAGGGGGCTGACAGATACGCAGTATTTT; CDR3aa: CASSPRGLTDTQYF; d_gene: TRBD1; j_gene: TRBJ2-3; len: 14; abundance: -; v_gene: TRBV18
CDR3nt: TGTGCCAGCAGCTTAACGGGGGTAGGCGAGCAGTACTTC; CDR3aa: CASSLTGVGEQYF; d_gene: -; j_gene: TRBJ2-7; len: 13; abundance: -; v_gene: TRBV7-9
CDR3nt: TGTGCCAGCAGTCTCGGGACCACAGATACGCAGTATTTT; CDR3aa: CASSLGTTDTQYF; d_gene: -; j_gene: TRBJ2-3; len: 13; abundance: -; v_gene: TRBV12-3/TRBV12-4
CDR3nt: TGTGCCTGGAGTGTAAGGTTAGGGGCAGAGGGGCAGTACTTC; CDR3aa: CAWSVRLGAEGQYF; d_gene: -; j_gene: TRBJ2-7; len: 14; abundance: -; v_gene: TRBV30
CDR3nt: TGTGCCAGCCATCGAGGGACCCTACCCGACGAGCAGTACTTC; CDR3aa: CASHRGTLPDEQYF; d_gene: -; j_gene: TRBJ2-7; len: 14; abundance: -; v_gene: TRBV7-2
CDR3nt: TGTGCCAGTAGTATAGATCGCGGGAGTGGGGGTTCCCGCTCCTACAATGAGCAGTTCTTC; CDR3aa: CASSIDRGSGGSRSYNEQFF; d_gene: TRBD2; j_gene: TRBJ2-1; len: 20; abundance: -; v_gene: TRBV19
CDR3nt: TGTGCCAGCAGCTTCGGTCCAGTTAACTATGGCTACACCTTC; CDR3aa: CASSFGPVNYGYTF; d_gene: -; j_gene: TRBJ1-2; len: 14; abundance: -; v_gene: TRBV7-8
CDR3nt: TGCGCCAGCAGCCTCGGGGCCCGCCCCCGTAATCAAGAGACCCAGTACTTC; CDR3aa: CASSLGARPRNQETQYF; d_gene: -; j_gene: TRBJ2-5; len: 17; abundance: -; v_gene: TRBV5-1
CDR3nt: TGCGCCAGCAGCTTGTCGGGGTCCAGCTCTGGAAACACCATATATTTT; CDR3aa: CASSLSGSSSGNTIYF; d_gene: -; j_gene: TRBJ1-3; len: 16; abundance: -; v_gene: TRBV5-1
CDR3nt: TGTGCCTGGAGTTTGGATAAGGCCTACGAGCAGTACTTC; CDR3aa: CAWSLDKAYEQYF; d_gene: -; j_gene: TRBJ2-7; len: 13; abundance: once; v_gene: TRBV30
CDR3nt: TGTGCCAGTAGGAGAGGACAGTTGCTGAACACTGAAGCTTTCTTT; CDR3aa: CASRRGQLLNTEAFF; d_gene: -; j_gene: TRBJ1-1; len: 15; abundance: -; v_gene: TRBV19